These T cell receptor beta chains were read from a single sample in a study of technical replicates of blood from a handful of donors. Here immunoSEQ multiplex PCR was the method, and the copy in TCRdb shows in-frame clones only, minus some. Here the sample spans under 85,000 clones, about 96% being singletons. What was sequenced was T cells isolated from PBMCs. The receptors stem from a human donor in good health. CDR3s include the opening cysteine and the closing phenylalanine or tryptophan. The D gene is left open where the match is weak. Size is stated for part of the rows, as once, few or many counts, or as a class when the clone is expanded.

D gene: .
V gene: TRBV2
J gene: TRBJ1-5
clone size: .
CDR3 length: 16
CDR3 protein: CASSMNRAGRDQPQHF
CDR3 DNA: TGTGCCAGCAGTATGAACCGGGCAGGGAGGGATCAGCCCCAGCATTTT

D gene: .
V gene: TRBV9
J gene: TRBJ1-4
clone size: .
CDR3 length: 15
CDR3 protein: CASSVASATNEKLFF
CDR3 DNA: TGTGCCAGCAGCGTAGCCTCTGCAACTAATGAAAAACTGTTTTTT

D gene: .
V gene: TRBV5-8
J gene: TRBJ1-5
clone size: .
CDR3 length: 14
CDR3 protein: CASSLDGGNQPQHF
CDR3 DNA: TGTGCCAGCAGCTTGGACGGGGGAAACCAGCCCCAGCATTTT

D gene: .
V gene: TRBV9
J gene: TRBJ1-2
clone size: .
CDR3 length: 14
CDR3 protein: CASSQTGQHYGYTF
CDR3 DNA: TGTGCCAGCAGCCAAACAGGACAGCACTATGGCTACACCTTC

D gene: TRBD1
V gene: TRBV4-2
J gene: TRBJ2-7
clone size: once
CDR3 length: 15
CDR3 protein: CASSQAVGQDYEQYF
CDR3 DNA: TGTGCCAGCAGCCAAGCTGTTGGACAGGACTACGAGCAGTACTTC

D gene: .
V gene: TRBV11-2
J gene: TRBJ2-1
clone size: .
CDR3 length: 13
CDR3 protein: CASSFRGYNEQFF
CDR3 DNA: TGTGCCAGCAGCTTTCGGGGGTACAATGAGCAGTTCTTC

D gene: .
V gene: TRBV4-1
J gene: TRBJ2-3
clone size: .
CDR3 length: 13
CDR3 protein: CASSQDRRDTQYF
CDR3 DNA: TGCGCCAGCAGCCAAGATCGCCGGGATACGCAGTATTTT

D gene: .
V gene: TRBV19
J gene: TRBJ1-5
clone size: .
CDR3 length: 14
CDR3 protein: CASSMDRQNQPQHF
CDR3 DNA: TGTGCCAGTAGTATGGACAGACAGAATCAGCCCCAGCATTTT

D gene: .
V gene: TRBV5-1
J gene: TRBJ2-2
clone size: .
CDR3 length: 13
CDR3 protein: CASSLQPTGELFF
CDR3 DNA: TGCGCCAGCAGCTTACAGCCTACCGGGGAGCTGTTTTTT

D gene: .
V gene: TRBV18
J gene: TRBJ2-7
clone size: once
CDR3 length: 12
CDR3 protein: CASSPPGSEQYF
CDR3 DNA: TGTGCCAGCTCACCACCGGGGAGCGAGCAGTACTTC

D gene: TRBD1
V gene: TRBV5-1
J gene: TRBJ1-2
clone size: .
CDR3 length: 14
CDR3 protein: CASSIGQDSYGYTF
CDR3 DNA: TGCGCCAGCAGCATCGGACAGGACTCTTATGGCTACACCTTC

D gene: TRBD2
V gene: TRBV5-1
J gene: TRBJ2-1
clone size: .
CDR3 length: 18
CDR3 protein: CASSSGLAGETRAYEQFF
CDR3 DNA: TGCGCCAGCAGCTCTGGACTAGCGGGAGAGACAAGGGCTTATGAGCAGTTCTTC

D gene: TRBD2
V gene: TRBV7-9
J gene: TRBJ2-2
clone size: .
CDR3 length: 17
CDR3 protein: CASSHRLAGTNTGELFF
CDR3 DNA: TGTGCCAGCAGCCACAGACTAGCGGGGACGAACACCGGGGAGCTGTTTTTT

D gene: .
V gene: TRBV4-3
J gene: TRBJ2-1
clone size: .
CDR3 length: 16
CDR3 protein: CASSQDLGSSYNEQFF
CDR3 DNA: TGCGCCAGCAGCCAAGATCTGGGCTCCTCGTACAATGAGCAGTTCTTC

D gene: .
V gene: TRBV6-1
J gene: TRBJ2-7
clone size: .
CDR3 length: 13
CDR3 protein: CASSERPTYEQYF
CDR3 DNA: TGTGCCAGCAGTGAAAGGCCGACTTACGAGCAGTACTTC

D gene: TRBD1
V gene: TRBV6-5
J gene: TRBJ2-7
clone size: .
CDR3 length: 13
CDR3 protein: CASRPGQGREQYF
CDR3 DNA: TGTGCCAGCAGGCCGGGACAGGGCCGCGAGCAGTACTTC

D gene: TRBD1
V gene: TRBV7-9
J gene: TRBJ2-1
clone size: .
CDR3 length: 14
CDR3 protein: CASLQGTEYNEQFF
CDR3 DNA: TGTGCCAGTCTACAGGGGACAGAGTACAATGAGCAGTTCTTC

D gene: TRBD2
V gene: TRBV6-5
J gene: TRBJ2-3
clone size: .
CDR3 length: 13
CDR3 protein: CAIGGLATDTQYF
CDR3 DNA: TGTGCCATTGGGGGACTAGCAACAGATACGCAGTATTTT

D gene: TRBD1
V gene: TRBV30
J gene: TRBJ1-3
clone size: .
CDR3 length: 14
CDR3 protein: CAWETGTGGNTIYF
CDR3 DNA: TGTGCCTGGGAGACAGGGACAGGTGGAAACACCATATATTTT

D gene: TRBD2
V gene: TRBV5-4
J gene: TRBJ2-5
clone size: .
CDR3 length: 15
CDR3 protein: CASSFQRREPETQYF
CDR3 DNA: TGTGCCAGCAGTTTTCAACGGCGGGAGCCAGAGACCCAGTACTTC

D gene: .
V gene: TRBV9
J gene: TRBJ2-1
clone size: few
CDR3 length: 15
CDR3 protein: CASSSRLGSYNEQFF
CDR3 DNA: TGTGCCAGCAGCTCGCGACTAGGTTCCTACAATGAGCAGTTCTTC

D gene: .
V gene: TRBV5-4
J gene: TRBJ2-2
clone size: .
CDR3 length: 16
CDR3 protein: CASSGGWGKNTGELFF
CDR3 DNA: TGTGCCAGCAGCGGGGGGTGGGGAAAGAACACCGGGGAGCTGTTTTTT

D gene: .
V gene: TRBV6-1
J gene: TRBJ2-7
clone size: .
CDR3 length: 18
CDR3 protein: CASSELGGLRGSSYEQYF
CDR3 DNA: TGTGCCAGCAGTGAATTAGGTGGCCTCAGGGGAAGCTCCTACGAGCAGTACTTC

D gene: .
V gene: TRBV12-5
J gene: TRBJ2-7
clone size: .
CDR3 length: 12
CDR3 protein: CASGLNSYEQYF
CDR3 DNA: TGTGCTAGTGGACTGAATTCCTACGAGCAGTACTTC

D gene: TRBD1
V gene: TRBV19
J gene: TRBJ1-1
clone size: once
CDR3 length: 15
CDR3 protein: CASSIAGTGNTEAFF
CDR3 DNA: TGTGCCAGTAGTATAGCCGGGACAGGGAACACTGAAGCTTTCTTT

D gene: TRBD2
V gene: TRBV28
J gene: TRBJ2-7
clone size: .
CDR3 length: 16
CDR3 protein: CASSLAWGREGGEQYF
CDR3 DNA: TGTGCCAGCAGTTTAGCATGGGGGCGGGAGGGCGGCGAGCAGTACTTC

D gene: .
V gene: TRBV19
J gene: TRBJ1-1
clone size: .
CDR3 length: 14
CDR3 protein: CASSSTGKVTEAFF
CDR3 DNA: TGTGCCAGTAGTAGCACAGGGAAGGTCACTGAAGCTTTCTTT

D gene: .
V gene: TRBV21-1
J gene: TRBJ1-5
clone size: .
CDR3 length: 12
CDR3 protein: CAISRVVQPQHF
CDR3 DNA: TGTGCCATTTCCAGGGTGGTCCAGCCCCAGCATTTT

D gene: .
V gene: TRBV4-1
J gene: TRBJ1-2
clone size: .
CDR3 length: 13
CDR3 protein: CASSHDGNYGYTF
CDR3 DNA: TGCGCCAGCAGCCATGACGGGAACTATGGCTACACCTTC